The 25 T cell receptor beta chains given below trace back to one sample, sequenced in a study of blood T cells in healthy people across ages. With a J-beta primer mix and a sample-barcoded 5' primer, a second PCR ran 7 to 11 cycles. MiXCR was run by TCRdb on the 5' RACE reads, yielding one entry per CDR3 protein. The sample holds hundreds of thousands of distinct CDR3 sequences; roughly 24% are singletons and the top ten take around 3%. The data also belong to a second study, concerning T cells of mothers and their children.

The material sequenced was blood. Receptor source: a boy younger than 18 in good health.

This clonotype has a handful of counts. V and J are TRBV12-3 or TRBV12-4 and TRBJ2-1; maybe TRBD2 (6 bases). The CDR3 is 11 amino acids. The germline V and J ends were trimmed by 7 bases and 9 bases, with 10 bases remaining between them. The CDR3: CASIVGGEQFF. For the CDR3, the DNA is TGTGCCAGCATCGTGGGGGGTGAGCAGTTCTTC.

This clonotype was observed a handful of times. The J gene is TRBJ2-1, the V gene TRBV5-1; 12 positions agree with TRBD1. TRBJ2-7 matches the DNA end more closely, so the J call is doubtful. The CDR3 extends over 20 amino acids. CDR1 and CDR2 (germline): SGHRS, YFSETQ. CDR3 region: CASSWDVWDRGRRPSYEQYF. CDR3 in DNA: TGCGCCAGCAGCTGGGATGTTTGGGACAGGGGGCGCCGACCGTCCTACGAGCAGTACTTC.

This clonotype has just one count. The chain combines TRBV6-1 with TRBJ2-1; D unresolved. V lost 6 bases, J lost 5 bases, and 8 bases lay in between. This CDR3 is 12 amino acids long. The V gene's germline CDR1 is MNHNS and CDR2 SASEGT. CDR3 protein: CASRVWDNEQFF. CDR3 in DNA: TGTGCCAGCAGGGTGTGGGACAATGAGCAGTTCTTC.

CDR3 region: CSVARQSDPSEYF. Written as DNA, the CDR3 is TGCAGCGTTGCGCGGCAGAGCGACCCTTCGGAGTACTTC. This rearrangement joins TRBV29-1 to TRBJ2-5; D is undetermined. V was shortened by 4 bases and J by 12 bases, with 21 bases between the two germline ends. This CDR3 is built from 13 residues. Looked up from germline, CDR1 is SQVTM and CDR2 is ANQGSEA.

V usage is TRBV27 and J usage is TRBJ2-7; D uncertain. Trimming pared 2 bases from V and 2 bases from J, leaving 10 bases between. The CDR3 contains 14 residues. Germline V gene data show CDR1 as MNHEY and CDR2 as SMNVEV (reference sequence). In nucleotides, the CDR3 is TGTGCCAGCAGTTTAAAAGGGCCTCCCTACGAGCAGTACTTC. It encodes CASSLKGPPYEQYF.

The chain links TRBV5-4 to TRBJ2-1; no clear D gene. The CDR3 covers 14 residues. Per germline, CDR1 SGHNT and CDR2 YYREEE (reference sequence). The V gene lost 3 bases and the J gene lost 5 bases, with 12 bases spanning the gap. The CDR3 reads CASSWILNHNEQFF. CDR3 nucleotides: TGTGCCAGCAGCTGGATTTTGAACCACAATGAGCAGTTCTTC.

The rearrangement links TRBV28 to TRBJ1-1; D perhaps matches TRBD1 (6 bases). This CDR3 has 15 residues. V was trimmed by 3 bases and J by 4 bases, leaving 15 bases between them. The germline CDR1 and CDR2 sequences are MDHEN and SYDVKM. The CDR3 DNA reads as TGTGCCAGCAGTTTTCTCACCAGGGGAAGCACTGAAGCTTTCTTT. This encodes CASSFLTRGSTEAFF.

This clonotype has more than one count but fewer than ten. V usage is TRBV7-9 and J usage is TRBJ1-1; no reliable D call. V gave up 4 bases and J gave up 11 bases, with 14 bases separating them. The CDR3 consists of 12 residues. The germline CDR1 and CDR2 sequences are SEHNR and FQNEAQ (reference sequence). The CDR3 DNA reads as TGTGCCAGCAGCTCTCGACCCCCCGGGGCTTTCTTT. Protein: CASSSRPPGAFF.

This clonotype was recorded at least ten times. The V and J genes are TRBV6-6 and TRBJ2-5; possible D gene TRBD2, 6 bases. V gave up 5 bases and J gave up 3 bases, with 10 bases separating them. Germline V gene data show CDR1 as MNHNY and CDR2 as SVGAGI (reference sequence). CDR3 length equals 13 residues. CDR3 region: CASSGRGEETQYF. The CDR3 region has the DNA TGTGCCAGCAGTGGGCGGGGAGAAGAGACCCAGTACTTC.

The chain is built from TRBV6-5 and TRBJ1-2; tentative D call: TRBD1 (5 bases). The V gene lost 7 bases and the J gene lost 8 bases, with 17 bases spanning the gap. CDR1 and CDR2 (germline): MNHEY, SVGAGI. This CDR3 is built from 13 residues. CDR3 nucleotides: TGTGCCAGCAAACCGCAGGAGGGGCTCGGCTACACCTTC. It is translated as CASKPQEGLGYTF.

As concerns this clonotype: The junction does not match germline at one end; this may be a read error. V and J are TRBV5-1 and TRBJ2-6; TRBD1 agrees at 9 bases. The CDR3 extends over 16 amino acids. Germline loops: CDR1 SGHRS, CDR2 YFSETQ. CDR3 in DNA: TGCGCCAGCGGCTTGGGGGACAGGGCTGGGGCCAACGTCCTGACTTTC. It translates to CASGLGDRAGANVLTF. Combining the CDR3 with reference TRBV5-1 and TRBJ2-6 gives the whole variable domain KAGVTQTPRYLIKTRGQQVTLSCSPISGHRSVSWYQQTPGQGLQFLFEYFSETQRNKGNFPGRFSGRQFSNSRSEMNVSTLELGDSALYLCASGLGDRAGANVLTFGAGSRLTVL.

This clonotype was recorded at least ten times. The chain has TRBV28 and TRBJ2-6; D gene ambiguous. Deletions cut 0 bases from V and 4 bases from J, with 7 bases between. Germline V lookup: CDR1 MDHEN, CDR2 SYDVKM. CDR3 length: 15 residues. CDR3 DNA sequence: TGTGCCAGCAGTTTATGGGTAGGAGGGGCCAACGTCCTGACTTTC. Protein: CASSLWVGGANVLTF.

The sample holds a few counts of this clonotype. J is TRBJ1-2 and V is TRBV2; no reliable D call. Trimming shortened V by 3 bases and J by 8 bases, and 16 bases separated the two germline ends. CDR3 length: 14 residues. Germline CDR1 reads SNHLY; CDR2 reads FYNNEI. CDR3 in amino acids: CASSEVQLPEGYTF. Written as DNA, the CDR3 is TGTGCCAGCAGTGAGGTCCAGCTACCGGAGGGCTACACCTTC.

The V and J genes are TRBV6-6 and TRBJ2-5; TRBD2 matches at 7 bases. Germline V gives CDR1 MNHNY, CDR2 SVGAGI (reference sequence). This CDR3 has 15 residues. V was clipped by 3 bases and J by 1 base; unmatched bases: 5. CDR3 sequence (DNA): TGTGCCAGCAGTTATGGGGAGGGCTCCCAAGAGACCCAGTACTTC. Translation gives CASSYGEGSQETQYF.

The V gene is TRBV2, the J gene TRBJ1-1, with D possibly being TRBD1 (6 bases). The CDR3 spans 16 residues. CDR1 and CDR2 (germline): SNHLY, FYNNEI. The V end lost 0 bases, the J end lost 4 bases, and 15 bases lay between the germline ends. The CDR3 spells CASSEAHLGRGTEAFF. CDR3 DNA sequence: TGTGCCAGCAGTGAAGCGCACCTGGGCAGGGGCACTGAAGCTTTCTTT. The full variable domain, completed using reference TRBV2 and TRBJ1-1, is EPEVTQTPSHQVTQMGQEVILRCVPISNHLYFYWYRQILGQKVEFLVSFYNNEISEKSEIFDDQFSVERPDGSNFTLKIRSTKLEDSAMYFCASSEAHLGRGTEAFFGQGTRLTVV.

V and J are TRBV5-1 and TRBJ1-3; TRBD1 is a possible D gene (6 bases). V was cut by 4 bases and J by 0 bases, with 14 bases left in between. The germline CDR1 and CDR2 sequences are SGHRS and YFSETQ. This CDR3 is 16 amino acids long. The CDR3 DNA is TGCGCCAGCAGCGGGGACATTCCGAGCTCTGGAAACACCATATATTTT. This gives the protein CASSGDIPSSGNTIYF.

The V and J genes are TRBV7-9 and TRBJ2-3; D is perhaps TRBD2 (6 bases). Germline CDR1 SEHNR, CDR2 FQNEAQ (reference sequence). V was cut by 4 bases and J by 4 bases, with 15 bases left in between. CDR3 size: 15 residues. The CDR3 region has the DNA TGTGCCAGCAGCTCCGGGAGCGGTTGGGCAGATACGCAGTATTTT. The encoded protein is CASSSGSGWADTQYF.

CDR3 bases: TGCGCCAGCAGCCCCGGACAGGGGGCACAATACACTGAAGCTTTCTTT. Encoded protein: CASSPGQGAQYTEAFF. The chain joins TRBV5-1 to TRBJ1-1, with TRBD1 matching 11 bases. The length of the CDR3 is 16 residues. Germline V gene lookup returns CDR1 SGHRS and CDR2 YFSETQ. The V and J ends lost 4 bases and 3 bases, in that order; junction bases with no gene match: 8.

This clonotype was observed a handful of times. The genes are TRBV5-4 and TRBJ2-1; D may be TRBD2 (7 bases). Germline V gene lookup returns CDR1 SGHNT and CDR2 YYREEE (reference sequence). The CDR3 spans 16 residues. Trimming pared 1 base from V and 8 bases from J, leaving 19 bases between. The CDR3 nucleotides are TGTGCCAGCAGCTTGTATAGGGGGGGCCTCGGCGATGAGCAGTTCTTC. Translated: CASSLYRGGLGDEQFF.

This clonotype occurred a few times. The junction shows a germline mismatch at one end, possibly a read error. The rearrangement links TRBV25-1 to TRBJ2-5; D might be TRBD2 (5 bases). The germline CDR1 and CDR2 sequences are MGHDK and SYGVNS. There are 14 residues in the CDR3. The CDR3 protein is CASSGGLEVETRYF. The DNA of the CDR3 is TGTGCCAGCAGTGGAGGGTTGGAAGTGGAGACCCGGTACTTC. Together with reference TRBV25-1 and TRBJ2-5, the CDR3 gives the full variable domain: EADIYQTPRYLVIGTGKKITLECSQTMGHDKMYWYQQDPGMELHLIHYSYGVNSTEKGDLSSESTVSRIRTEHFPLTLESARPSHTSQYLCASSGGLEVETRYFGPGTRLLVL.

This sequence joins TRBV4-1 and TRBJ1-3, with D perhaps matching TRBD1 (6 bases). The CDR3 covers 15 residues. The ends were cut back, 6 bases at V and 0 bases at J, with 12 bases in the middle. The germline CDR1 and CDR2 sequences are MGHRA and YSYEKL. The CDR3 nucleotides are TGCGCCAGCAGGGACAGCTATTTCTCTGGAAACACCATATATTTT. The encoded protein is CASRDSYFSGNTIYF.

Ten or more counts support this clonotype. The chain uses TRBV20-1 and TRBJ1-4, with a weak D call TRBD1 (5 bases). V was trimmed by 5 bases and J by 5 bases, leaving 18 bases between them. Germline-derived CDR1 and CDR2 are DFQATT and SNEGSKA (reference sequence). This CDR3 contains 15 residues. DNA for the CDR3: TGCAGTGCTGGGCAGCAGGTTCCAGGGAATGAAAAACTGTTTTTT. The encoded protein is CSAGQQVPGNEKLFF.

This clonotype was detected a few times. The J gene is TRBJ2-1, the V gene TRBV5-5; TRBD1 matches 9 bases. Per germline, CDR1 SGHKS and CDR2 YYEKEE (reference sequence). The CDR3 spans 15 residues. Germline trimming cut 3 bases from V and 7 bases from J; bases unmatched to any gene: 8. This CDR3 reads CASSSPGQGKNEQFF. CDR3 sequence (DNA): TGTGCCAGCAGCTCGCCGGGACAGGGTAAGAATGAGCAGTTCTTC.

The V gene is TRBV12-3 or TRBV12-4, the J gene TRBJ2-5, with 12 bases fitting TRBD2. The CDR3 is 15 amino acids. V lost 6 bases to trimming and J lost 2 bases; unmatched junction nucleotides: 4. The DNA of the CDR3 is TGTGCCAGCAGGGTGACTAGCGGGGGACAAGAGACCCAGTACTTC. Protein product: CASRVTSGGQETQYF.

This clonotype was seen only a few times. The J gene is TRBJ2-2, the V gene TRBV7-9, with 7 bases aligning to TRBD1. Trimming cost V 4 bases and J 8 bases; bases outside gene matches: 4. From germline, CDR1 is SEHNR and CDR2 FQNEAQ (reference sequence). The length of the CDR3 is 13 residues. This CDR3 is CASSSTGPGELFF. The CDR3 DNA is TGTGCCAGCAGCTCGACAGGGCCGGGGGAGCTGTTTTTT.